These T cell receptor beta chains were read from a single sample in a study of identical twins. TCRdb re-analysed the 5' RACE reads in MiXCR, keeping a single row per CDR3 protein. The data hold roughly 250,000 distinct CDR3 sequences, with more than 12% observed a single time. Sequencing input: memory (CD45RO+) T cells sorted from blood. All receptors come from a woman aged 18-29 years in good health. Each CDR3 is given without its conserved first and last residue.

j_call v_call cdr3_aa
TRBJ2-2 TRBV2 ASSRGGLGTGELF
TRBJ2-3 TRBV5-1 ASSPERGRTQY
TRBJ2-7 TRBV5-1 ASSLLLGGTMGEQY
TRBJ2-2 TRBV5-6 ASSLGAPGELF
TRBJ2-5 TRBV29-1 SVVPPGETQY
TRBJ1-5 TRBV7-2 ASSLGAAGGSNQPQH
TRBJ1-5 TRBV20-1 SAGPGTANQPQH
TRBJ1-5 TRBV12-3/TRBV12-4 ASSWRGQGQPQH
TRBJ1-2 TRBV3-1 ASSYRDWAFYGYT
TRBJ1-2 TRBV10-3 ATSGGGSEGYT
TRBJ2-5 TRBV7-2 ASSFPQETQY
TRBJ1-2 TRBV29-1 SVVTGTAHGYT
TRBJ2-1 TRBV20-1 SARDITGGDYNEQF
TRBJ2-1 TRBV7-2 ASSLGLGTYNEQF
TRBJ2-3 TRBV27 ASSYLQGAGTDTQY
TRBJ1-1 TRBV21-1 AKRRVNTEAF
TRBJ1-1 TRBV5-6 ASSLRTGSAF
TRBJ1-1 TRBV5-1 ASSLEGFTEAF
TRBJ2-3 TRBV20-1 SASPWSTDTQY
TRBJ2-2 TRBV24-1 ATSDHHQGPSTGELF
TRBJ2-3 TRBV29-1 SVVSGRGTDTQY
TRBJ1-4 TRBV4-3 ASSQDGTDEKLF
TRBJ2-7 TRBV5-4 ASSPGGGSSYEQY
TRBJ2-3 TRBV4-3 ASSLGTSGRSKATDTQY
TRBJ2-1 TRBV20-1 SASTSRSYNEQF
TRBJ2-1 TRBV5-1 ASSSLDSSIHNEQF
TRBJ1-1 TRBV12-5 ASGLTSRMNTEAF
TRBJ1-1 TRBV20-1 SARSPGGGLRAF
TRBJ1-6 TRBV29-1 SVPYRDREDNSPLH
TRBJ1-1 TRBV7-6 ASSRYRGKGGTEAF
TRBJ2-1 TRBV12-3/TRBV12-4 ASVGGFYNEQF
TRBJ2-1 TRBV6-2/TRBV6-3 ASTGLLGNEQF
TRBJ1-5 TRBV12-3/TRBV12-4 ASSWGGTFDQPQH
TRBJ2-5 TRBV19 ASSITGSETQY
TRBJ2-2 TRBV5-1 ASSRLTSDTGELF
TRBJ2-7 TRBV14 ASSVGTVSYEQY
TRBJ2-2 TRBV5-1 ASSLAQGNTGELF
TRBJ2-1 TRBV5-5 ASSLVGRANEQF
TRBJ2-3 TRBV29-1 SAAGFRDTQY
TRBJ2-3 TRBV7-2 ASSPGQGADTQY
TRBJ2-1 TRBV27 ASSLGQTYNEQF
TRBJ2-2 TRBV19 ASSMDRAGWDSGELF
TRBJ1-5 TRBV15 ATSSQGRRIYSNQPQH
TRBJ2-1 TRBV20-1 SATDLGAQF
TRBJ1-3 TRBV7-9 ASSLQGNTIY
TRBJ2-3 TRBV5-1 ASSSRPGRTLDTQY
TRBJ2-5 TRBV7-6 ASSSWTGGEETQY
TRBJ2-2 TRBV18 ASSPQGDTGELF
TRBJ2-1 TRBV24-1 ATSRGRGGLSNEQF
TRBJ2-1 TRBV12-3/TRBV12-4 ASSLTSGRKGEQF
TRBJ1-2 TRBV12-3/TRBV12-4 ASRRGGPHYGYT
TRBJ2-7 TRBV5-1 ASSGRTSGSYEQY
TRBJ2-3 TRBV5-1 ASSMGQGSTDTQY
TRBJ2-1 TRBV5-1 ASSSFALAGGHNEQF